This section outlines one T cell receptor (beta chain) sequence together with its context. Germline-derived CDR1 and CDR2 are SGHDT and YYEEEE. Trimming removed 4 bases at V and 7 bases at J, with 18 bases between. The CDR3 covers 14 residues. These data belong to a study of Ad26.COV2.S vaccination and SARS-CoV-2 variants. For the study at large: Ad26.COV2.S arm of COV1001 included the donor.

As for treatment: around 19 received Ad26.COV2.S at low or high dose, single or two shots; about five received placebo; per-sample allocation not given. Sampling was done on day 63 after the first vaccine or placebo injection. An 18-55-year-old adult in Boston served as donor. Here immunoSEQ multiplex PCR was the method, and the copy in TCRdb shows in-frame clones only, minus some. This sample carries roughly 350,000 clones, less than 90% of them seen once, and the ten largest clones take about 10%. The sequence derives from a person aged 18-60 years who received the Ad26.COV2.S COVID-19 vaccine or a placebo. The sequenced sample was peripheral blood, obtained in a trial of Ad26.COV2.S vaccine versus placebo. This chain joins TRBV5-6 and TRBJ2-7; D is possibly TRBD1 or TRBD2 (5 bases each). CDR3 coding DNA: TGTGCCAGCAGCCCGCTGGGGGTTGTAGGGGAGCAGTACTTC. This sequence encodes CASSPLGVVGEQYF.